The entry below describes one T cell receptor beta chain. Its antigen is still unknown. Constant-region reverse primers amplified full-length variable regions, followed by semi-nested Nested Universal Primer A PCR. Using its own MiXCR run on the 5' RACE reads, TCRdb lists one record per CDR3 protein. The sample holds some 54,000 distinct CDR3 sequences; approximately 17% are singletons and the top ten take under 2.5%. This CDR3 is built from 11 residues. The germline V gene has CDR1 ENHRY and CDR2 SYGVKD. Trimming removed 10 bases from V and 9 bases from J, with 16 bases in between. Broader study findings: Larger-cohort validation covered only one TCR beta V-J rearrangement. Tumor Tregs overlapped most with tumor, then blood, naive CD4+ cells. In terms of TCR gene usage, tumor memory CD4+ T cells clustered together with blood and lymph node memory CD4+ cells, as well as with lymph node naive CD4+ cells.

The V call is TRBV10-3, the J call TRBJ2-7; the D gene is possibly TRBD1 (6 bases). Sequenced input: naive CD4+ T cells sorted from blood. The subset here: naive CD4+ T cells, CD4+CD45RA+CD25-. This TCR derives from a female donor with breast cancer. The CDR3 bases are TGTGCCACAAACAGCCAGGGGAGGCAGTACTTC. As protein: CATNSQGRQYF.